These 5 T cell receptor beta chains were all obtained from the same sample, sequenced in a study of blood T cell repertoires in COVID-19. Sequenced by immunoSEQ multiplex PCR; TCRdb stores in-frame clones only, minus some. This table has roughly 88,000 clones, 65% to 85% appearing once. What was sequenced was peripheral blood. These receptors all come from a woman of 80 years or more with acute or convalescent COVID-19.

The chain uses TRBV23-1 and TRBJ1-4, with D perhaps TRBD1 (5 bases). TRBV23-1 is designated an ORF whose function remains uncertain. CDR3 length equals 15 residues. Deletions cut 4 bases from V and 7 bases from J, with 16 bases between. The CDR3 loop is CASSPHTGGGEKLFF. CDR3 nucleotide sequence: TGCGCCAGCAGTCCCCATACGGGGGGGGGTGAAAAACTGTTTTTT.

The rearrangement joins TRBV6-2 or TRBV6-3 to TRBJ2-7, with D possibly TRBD2 on 6 matching bases. V was cut by 4 bases and J by 2 bases, with 21 bases left in between. Germline V gene data show CDR1 as MNHEY and CDR2 as SVGEGT. The CDR3 spans 17 residues. CDR3 residues: CASSLGARRDLPYEQYF. The CDR3 DNA follows: TGTGCCAGCAGTTTAGGGGCCAGGCGGGATCTACCCTACGAGCAGTACTTC.

The chain carries TRBV10-3 and TRBJ1-2; TRBD1 is a possible D gene (5 bases). The CDR3 runs 14 residues. CDR1 and CDR2 from the germline V gene are ENHRY and SYGVKD. V was shortened by 0 bases and J by 1 base, with 6 bases between the two germline ends. CDR3 sequence reads: CAISESQGNYGYTF. CDR3 DNA sequence: TGTGCCATCAGTGAGTCGCAGGGTAACTATGGCTACACCTTC.

The table lists this clone with a count of one. CDR3 protein: CAISERTGGTGANVLTF. CDR3 bases: TGTGCCATCAGTGAGCGGACAGGGGGAACTGGGGCCAACGTCCTGACTTTC. J is TRBJ2-6 and V is TRBV10-3, with 10 bases lining up with TRBD1. CDR1 and CDR2 from the germline V gene are ENHRY and SYGVKD. CDR3 length: 17 residues. After removal of 2 bases from V and 2 bases from J, the junction contained 3 bases not matched to a gene.

The chain uses TRBV2 and TRBJ1-5, with TRBD1 identical over 10 bases. J was trimmed by 4 bases and V by 8 bases; bases with no gene match: 5. The CDR3 covers 14 residues. Germline CDR1 and CDR2: SNHLY and FYNNEI. For the CDR3, the DNA is TGTGCCAGCCGGCGGACAGGGGGTAATCAGCCCCAGCATTTT. Translation gives CASRRTGGNQPQHF.